The source of this TCR beta chain is a study of shared clonotypes between healthy human individuals. Clones were read by immunoSEQ multiplex PCR, and TCRdb kept only the in-frame ones, dropping some. The sample shows roughly 760,000 clones, under 80% of them seen only once. Findings and limits, study-wide: Donor scarcity curtailed the genetic and exposure-history diversity represented herein.

V was pared by 6 bases and J by 1 base, with 15 bases between. The CDR3 extends over 16 amino acids. Germline V gene data show CDR1 as MNHEY and CDR2 as SMNVEV (reference sequence). With regard to this clone: Its cognate antigen is unknown.

Material: memory CD4+ T cells sorted from blood. The subset is: CD45RA-negative fraction. This chain links TRBV27 with TRBJ2-2; the D gene is possibly TRBD1 (6 bases). This sequence was found in a woman aged 25 to 45 in good health. CDR3 protein: CASRLQGHVNTGELFF. CDR3 nucleotides: TGTGCCAGCAGACTACAGGGTCATGTGAACACCGGGGAGCTGTTTTTT.